This T cell receptor beta chain was sequenced for a study of blood T cell repertoires in COVID-19. Assignment of participants to cohorts was predicated upon participant-reported clinical history. After removal of 5 bases from V and 8 bases from J, the junction contained 15 bases not matched to a gene. This CDR3 has 17 residues. CDR1 and CDR2 (germline): MNHNY, SVGAGI (reference sequence). TCRdb keeps only in-frame clones here, not all; method: immunoSEQ multiplex PCR. The sample has approximately 270,000 clones; more than 80% are singletons. The V gene is TRBV6-6, the J gene TRBJ1-6, with 7 nucleotides matching TRBD1. The clonotype comes from a woman between 25 and 40 years old with acute COVID-19. Sequenced: PBMCs or T cells enriched from blood (not recorded which). The CDR3 sequence is CASSPRTGIGIDSPLHF. CDR3 in DNA: TGTGCCAGCAGTCCGCGGACAGGAATCGGTATTGATTCACCCCTCCACTTT.